The rows below give T cell receptor beta chains drawn from one sample of a study of Ad26.COV2.S vaccination and SARS-CoV-2 variants. Here immunoSEQ multiplex PCR was the method, and the copy in TCRdb shows in-frame clones only, minus some. The sample lists about 350,000 clones, 80% to 90% seen once, with under 6% in the top ten. The source material was peripheral blood, sampled in a trial of Ad26.COV2.S vaccine versus placebo. The receptors come from a person aged 18-65 years who received the Ad26.COV2.S COVID-19 vaccine or a placebo. Both conserved end residues are part of each CDR3. Each record gives: D gene, J gene, clone size, V gene, CDR3 protein, CDR3 DNA. A D gene is named only where the DNA matches it firmly. Size is stated for part of the rows, as once, few or many counts, or as a class when the clone is expanded.

d_call: -
j_call: TRBJ2-7
clone_size: -
v_call: TRBV27
cdr3_aa: CASSLDEQYF
cdr3_nt: TGTGCCAGCAGTTTAGACGAGCAGTACTTC

d_call: -
j_call: TRBJ1-6
clone_size: -
v_call: TRBV9
cdr3_aa: CASSASRGSPLHF
cdr3_nt: TGTGCCAGCAGCGCATCTCGAGGTTCACCCCTCCACTTT

d_call: -
j_call: TRBJ1-4
clone_size: few
v_call: TRBV18
cdr3_aa: CASSPEAGDNEKLFF
cdr3_nt: TGTGCCAGCTCACCAGAGGCAGGGGATAATGAAAAACTGTTTTTT

d_call: TRBD1
j_call: TRBJ1-4
clone_size: -
v_call: TRBV6-2/TRBV6-3
cdr3_aa: CASSYRQGVEKLFF
cdr3_nt: TGTGCCAGCAGTTACCGACAGGGGGTTGAAAAACTGTTTTTT

d_call: TRBD1
j_call: TRBJ1-1
clone_size: few
v_call: TRBV19
cdr3_aa: CASSDRDSIEAFF
cdr3_nt: TGTGCCAGTAGTGACCGGGACAGCATTGAAGCTTTCTTT

d_call: -
j_call: TRBJ1-1
clone_size: few
v_call: TRBV4-1
cdr3_aa: CASSQVGGFEAFF
cdr3_nt: TGCGCCAGCAGCCAAGTCGGAGGGTTTGAAGCTTTCTTT

d_call: -
j_call: TRBJ1-1
clone_size: -
v_call: TRBV4-3
cdr3_aa: CASSQFENTEAFF
cdr3_nt: TGCGCCAGCAGCCAATTTGAGAACACTGAAGCTTTCTTT

d_call: TRBD1
j_call: TRBJ1-5
clone_size: -
v_call: TRBV18
cdr3_aa: CASSPQGAETQPQHF
cdr3_nt: TGTGCCAGCTCGCCACAGGGGGCAGAGACTCAGCCCCAGCATTTT

d_call: TRBD1
j_call: TRBJ2-4
clone_size: -
v_call: TRBV19
cdr3_aa: CASTRDSLLAKNIQYF
cdr3_nt: TGTGCCAGTACCCGGGACAGTCTCCTAGCCAAAAACATTCAGTACTTC

d_call: -
j_call: TRBJ2-5
clone_size: -
v_call: TRBV18
cdr3_aa: CASSPSGALAETQYF
cdr3_nt: TGTGCCAGCTCACCATCCGGGGCGTTGGCAGAGACCCAGTACTTC

d_call: TRBD2
j_call: TRBJ2-7
clone_size: -
v_call: TRBV7-9
cdr3_aa: CASSPLAGGYEQYF
cdr3_nt: TGTGCCAGCAGCCCCCTGGCGGGAGGCTACGAGCAGTACTTC

d_call: -
j_call: TRBJ2-4
clone_size: -
v_call: TRBV29-1
cdr3_aa: CSVRPRGAEDIQYF
cdr3_nt: TGCAGCGTGAGACCCAGGGGGGCGGAAGACATTCAGTACTTC

d_call: TRBD2
j_call: TRBJ2-1
clone_size: -
v_call: TRBV18
cdr3_aa: CASSSGREYNEQFF
cdr3_nt: TGTGCCAGCTCGAGTGGGAGGGAGTACAATGAGCAGTTCTTC

d_call: -
j_call: TRBJ1-1
clone_size: few
v_call: TRBV2
cdr3_aa: CASSESRRNTEAFF
cdr3_nt: TGTGCCAGCAGTGAAAGTCGCAGGAACACTGAAGCTTTCTTT

d_call: -
j_call: TRBJ1-5
clone_size: -
v_call: TRBV30
cdr3_aa: CAWSLQGGQPQHF
cdr3_nt: TGTGCCTGGAGTTTACAGGGAGGTCAGCCCCAGCATTTT

d_call: -
j_call: TRBJ1-1
clone_size: -
v_call: TRBV19
cdr3_aa: CASSMVLNTEAFF
cdr3_nt: TGTGCCAGTAGTATGGTGTTGAACACTGAAGCTTTCTTT

d_call: -
j_call: TRBJ2-7
clone_size: -
v_call: TRBV27
cdr3_aa: CASSLSLRGSSYEQYF
cdr3_nt: TGTGCCAGCAGTTTGTCCTTACGGGGTAGCTCCTACGAGCAGTACTTC

d_call: -
j_call: TRBJ2-7
clone_size: -
v_call: TRBV12-3/TRBV12-4
cdr3_aa: CASSLRYYEQYF
cdr3_nt: TGTGCCAGCAGTTTGCGCTACTACGAGCAGTACTTC

d_call: -
j_call: TRBJ2-6
clone_size: once
v_call: TRBV5-4
cdr3_aa: CASSLGGLPISGANVLTF
cdr3_nt: TGTGCCAGCAGCTTGGGGGGACTTCCGATCTCTGGGGCCAACGTCCTGACTTTC

d_call: TRBD1
j_call: TRBJ2-7
clone_size: -
v_call: TRBV6-5
cdr3_aa: CASSPGQGAYEQYF
cdr3_nt: TGTGCCAGCAGCCCCGGACAGGGGGCCTACGAGCAGTACTTC

d_call: -
j_call: TRBJ1-5
clone_size: -
v_call: TRBV6-5
cdr3_aa: CASNGGVEPQHF
cdr3_nt: TGTGCCAGCAACGGCGGGGTAGAGCCCCAGCATTTT

d_call: -
j_call: TRBJ1-1
clone_size: -
v_call: TRBV4-2
cdr3_aa: CASSPGTAEAFF
cdr3_nt: TGTGCCAGCAGCCCTGGGACTGCTGAAGCTTTCTTT

d_call: -
j_call: TRBJ2-6
clone_size: -
v_call: TRBV27
cdr3_aa: CASKAGSTGANVLTF
cdr3_nt: TGTGCCAGCAAGGCGGGGTCCACTGGGGCCAACGTCCTGACTTTC

d_call: -
j_call: TRBJ2-1
clone_size: -
v_call: TRBV6-6
cdr3_aa: CASTLTSKSNEQFF
cdr3_nt: TGTGCCAGCACCCTAACTAGTAAGTCCAATGAGCAGTTCTTC

d_call: TRBD1
j_call: TRBJ1-2
clone_size: -
v_call: TRBV6-5
cdr3_aa: CASRAGGYGYTF
cdr3_nt: TGTGCCAGCAGGGCAGGGGGCTATGGCTACACCTTC

d_call: -
j_call: TRBJ1-1
clone_size: few
v_call: TRBV5-1
cdr3_aa: CASSYGQGREAFF
cdr3_nt: TGCGCCAGCAGCTATGGGCAAGGGAGGGAAGCTTTCTTT

d_call: -
j_call: TRBJ1-2
clone_size: -
v_call: TRBV7-9
cdr3_aa: CASSPTVNYGYTF
cdr3_nt: TGTGCCAGCAGTCCTACAGTTAACTATGGCTACACCTTC

d_call: -
j_call: TRBJ2-7
clone_size: -
v_call: TRBV28
cdr3_aa: CASSGTSDYEQYF
cdr3_nt: TGTGCCAGCAGCGGGACATCCGACTACGAGCAGTACTTC

d_call: TRBD1
j_call: TRBJ2-7
clone_size: -
v_call: TRBV18
cdr3_aa: CASSSTGLYEQYF
cdr3_nt: TGTGCCAGCTCGTCGACAGGGTTGTACGAGCAGTACTTC

d_call: TRBD1
j_call: TRBJ1-2
clone_size: -
v_call: TRBV6-2/TRBV6-3
cdr3_aa: CASSYSGQGSYGYTF
cdr3_nt: TGTGCCAGCAGTTACTCGGGACAGGGAAGCTATGGCTACACCTTC

d_call: -
j_call: TRBJ2-1
clone_size: once
v_call: TRBV18
cdr3_aa: CASSPSRVYEQFF
cdr3_nt: TGTGCCAGCTCACCGTCCAGGGTGTATGAGCAGTTCTTC

d_call: TRBD2
j_call: TRBJ2-1
clone_size: -
v_call: TRBV28
cdr3_aa: CASSPRWSHDTSGTNNEQFF
cdr3_nt: TGTGCCAGCAGTCCCCGATGGTCCCATGATACTAGCGGGACCAACAATGAGCAGTTCTTC

d_call: -
j_call: TRBJ2-2
clone_size: -
v_call: TRBV24-1
cdr3_aa: CATSDVGERDTGELFF
cdr3_nt: TGTGCCACCAGTGATGTGGGGGAAAGGGACACCGGGGAGCTGTTTTTT

d_call: -
j_call: TRBJ1-1
clone_size: -
v_call: TRBV30
cdr3_aa: CAWSVQVNTEAFF
cdr3_nt: TGTGCCTGGAGTGTCCAGGTCAACACTGAAGCTTTCTTT

d_call: -
j_call: TRBJ2-7
clone_size: few
v_call: TRBV7-9
cdr3_aa: CASSNRDASYEQYF
cdr3_nt: TGTGCCAGCAGCAACCGGGACGCCTCCTACGAGCAGTACTTC

d_call: TRBD2
j_call: TRBJ2-1
clone_size: -
v_call: TRBV19
cdr3_aa: CASSLIAGVGLNEQFF
cdr3_nt: TGTGCCAGTAGTTTGATAGCGGGAGTGGGTCTCAATGAGCAGTTCTTC

d_call: TRBD2
j_call: TRBJ2-1
clone_size: -
v_call: TRBV7-9
cdr3_aa: CASSHASGIYNEQFF
cdr3_nt: TGTGCCAGCAGCCATGCTAGCGGTATATACAATGAGCAGTTCTTC

d_call: TRBD2
j_call: TRBJ2-7
clone_size: once
v_call: TRBV5-6
cdr3_aa: CASSQGLAGVYSYEQYF
cdr3_nt: TGTGCCAGCAGCCAGGGACTAGCGGGCGTTTACTCCTACGAGCAGTACTTC

d_call: -
j_call: TRBJ1-5
clone_size: -
v_call: TRBV5-6
cdr3_aa: CASSLMGALSNQPQHF
cdr3_nt: TGTGCCAGCAGCTTGATGGGGGCTCTTAGCAATCAGCCCCAGCATTTT

d_call: -
j_call: TRBJ1-1
clone_size: once
v_call: TRBV7-2
cdr3_aa: CASSSQAAGMNTEAFF
cdr3_nt: TGTGCCAGCAGCTCCCAGGCGGCGGGGATGAACACTGAAGCTTTCTTT

d_call: -
j_call: TRBJ1-2
clone_size: -
v_call: TRBV5-4
cdr3_aa: CASSLDREGGYTF
cdr3_nt: TGTGCCAGCAGCTTGGACAGGGAGGGTGGCTACACCTTC

d_call: -
j_call: TRBJ2-7
clone_size: -
v_call: TRBV7-9
cdr3_aa: CASSPVGRTYEQYF
cdr3_nt: TGTGCCAGCAGCCCCGTGGGACGGACCTACGAGCAGTACTTC

d_call: -
j_call: TRBJ2-1
clone_size: -
v_call: TRBV6-2/TRBV6-3
cdr3_aa: CASSYAENEQFF
cdr3_nt: TGTGCCAGCAGTTACGCCGAAAATGAGCAGTTCTTC

d_call: -
j_call: TRBJ1-3
clone_size: -
v_call: TRBV28
cdr3_aa: CASSFGIGNTIYF
cdr3_nt: TGTGCCAGCAGTTTCGGTATCGGAAACACCATATATTTT

d_call: TRBD1
j_call: TRBJ2-3
clone_size: -
v_call: TRBV4-2
cdr3_aa: CASSQGAMDRGSDTQYF
cdr3_nt: TGTGCCAGCAGCCAAGGAGCTATGGACAGGGGCTCAGATACGCAGTATTTT

d_call: -
j_call: TRBJ2-7
clone_size: -
v_call: TRBV10-3
cdr3_aa: CAISESMRIGEQYF
cdr3_nt: TGTGCCATCAGTGAGTCGATGAGAATCGGGGAGCAGTACTTC

d_call: TRBD1
j_call: TRBJ2-5
clone_size: -
v_call: TRBV19
cdr3_aa: CASSIHPGQGWETQYF
cdr3_nt: TGTGCCAGTAGTATCCACCCGGGACAGGGTTGGGAGACCCAGTACTTC